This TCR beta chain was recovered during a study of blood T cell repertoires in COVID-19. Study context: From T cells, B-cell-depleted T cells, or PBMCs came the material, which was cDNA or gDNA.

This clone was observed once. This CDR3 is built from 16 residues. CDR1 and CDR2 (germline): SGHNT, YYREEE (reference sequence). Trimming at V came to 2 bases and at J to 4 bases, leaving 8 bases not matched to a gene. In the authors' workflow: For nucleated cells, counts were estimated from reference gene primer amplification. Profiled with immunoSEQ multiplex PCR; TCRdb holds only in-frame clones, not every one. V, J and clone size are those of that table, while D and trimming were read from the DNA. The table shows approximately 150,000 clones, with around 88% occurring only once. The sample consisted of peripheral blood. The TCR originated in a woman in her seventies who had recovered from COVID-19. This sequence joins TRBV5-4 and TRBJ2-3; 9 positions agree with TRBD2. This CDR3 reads CASSFRLAAAADTQYF. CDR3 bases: TGTGCCAGCAGCTTCAGACTAGCGGCCGCGGCAGATACGCAGTATTTT.